The entry below describes one T cell receptor beta chain. As yet, its antigen is unknown. The data are from a study of type 1 regulatory T cells. TCRdb itself ran the reads through MiXCR, one entry per CDR3 protein. The profile shows some 71,000 distinct CDR3 sequences, around 21% of them singletons. Study-level findings and limits: Type 1 regulatory T cells had a more restricted TCR repertoire than non-type 1 regulatory T cells.

The sample consisted of cultured type 1 regulatory T (Tr1) cells, either the whole culture or a sorted fraction (not recorded which). This receptor was obtained from a human donor in good health.

The CDR3 spells CASSEGKETQYF. CDR3 nucleotide sequence: TGTGCCAGCAGCGAGGGGAAAGAGACCCAGTACTTC. J is TRBJ2-5 and V is TRBV28; TRBD1 or TRBD2 may be the D gene (5 bases each). The CDR3 consists of 12 residues. Germline CDR1 and CDR2: MDHEN and SYDVKM. Trimming removed 6 bases from V and 3 bases from J, with 8 bases in between.